The present T cell receptor (beta chain) was sequenced within a study of blood T cells in healthy people across ages. Points from the study as a whole: From one million sequenced T cells, diversity estimates were lower bounds. Since the PBMCs were unsorted, naive and antigen-experienced cells could not be conclusively compared. Strong correlation existed between TCR beta diversity and naive T cell percentage.

Next came a second PCR, run for roughly 6 to 11 cycles, which used a sample-barcoded 5' primer along with a J-beta primer mix. A single record per CDR3 protein comes from TCRdb applying MiXCR to the 5' RACE reads. The sample records 450,000 to 650,000 distinct CDR3 sequences, about 25% being singletons. In the case of this clonotype: Its antigen remains unknown.

A further study also used this sample, focusing on T cells of mothers and their children. This second report adds: A few healthy Caucasian mothers and their six children donated.

This sequence was found in a boy younger than 18 in good health. Sequencing input: blood.

CDR3 protein: CASRVAGDRHGELFF. In nucleotides, the CDR3 is TGCGCCAGCAGGGTTGCGGGGGACAGACACGGGGAGCTGTTTTTT. The V gene is TRBV5-1, the J gene TRBJ2-2, with D perhaps assigned TRBD1 or TRBD2 (7 bases each). Trimming took 5 bases from V and 7 from J, leaving 18 bases between them. Looked up from germline, CDR1 is SGHRS and CDR2 is YFSETQ. This CDR3 is built from 15 residues.